This T cell receptor (beta chain) was captured in a study of somatic mutations in cytotoxic T cells in rheumatoid arthritis (TCRdb year 2017). Study-level background: A FACSAria II or Sony SH800 was used to flow-sort some V beta antibody-stained T-cell populations at nearly 100% purity, and TCRB sequencing was also done on sorted V beta1+ cells. To characterize clonality, the study used TCRB deep sequencing while asking whether somatic mutations are carried by expanded CD8+ T-cell clones in newly diagnosed, untreated rheumatoid arthritis. For 65 to 80 rheumatoid arthritis patients and some 21 healthy controls, TCRB deep sequencing was carried out. Patient and control groups had essentially identical median ages. Study-level results and caveats: The largest CD8+ clone made up more than 20% of CD8+ cells in about an eighth of the roughly 65 patients, and blood and synovial fluid shared several identical CD8+ TCRB sequences. It was unknown which antigens the expanded CD8+ clones targeted, and their absence from virus-specific databases did not exclude viral specificity. No adjustment for multiple comparisons was made for the slight TRBV07 underrepresentation in patients. Rheumatoid arthritis patients and age-matched healthy controls did not significantly differ in CD8+ T-cell clonality. In patients, CD8+ clonality rose with age (Spearman r ~ 0.49), which was not the case in healthy controls.

From a lookup of the germline V gene, CDR1 and CDR2 are SGDLS and YYNGEE. A distance of 13 bases separates the germline ends of V and J, which lose 0 bases and 1 base respectively. Its CDR3 holds 16 amino acids, cysteine through phenylalanine. Just the 48-base CDR3 DNA is kept, in frame starting at base 1. Sequencing of TCRB CDR3 was done on genomic DNA with the immunoSEQ assay. As for the original processing: Only productive TCRB rearrangements were included in the analyses. A clone was defined by a unique TCRB CDR3 sequence, and clonality was computed as a productive clonality index based on Shannon entropy. To calculate repertoire overlap between two samples, the template counts of each clone were considered relative to each sample's total templates. V-gene usage measured by flow cytometry correlated with TCRB sequencing V-gene usage, with a Spearman r of approximately 0.6. The table comes from immuneACCESS by way of TCRdb, which keeps in-frame sequences with V and J called. Part of the clones is missing from these tables; in studies checked, under half for an unresolved V gene and the rest for unknown reasons. The V and J calls and clone size are taken from that table; D and trimming were inferred from the DNA. This sample gives about 10,000 clones in total; around four fifths of them show up just once. The ten largest clones take up about a fifth of the sample.

To note about this clone: The clone's antigen remains unknown. Per-base quality was not reported, and no clone a single base away is much larger than it.

With a median age of roughly 57 years (range roughly 20-80) and around 60% female, the healthy controls consisted of about 20 blood donors whose buffy coats were used. CD4+ and CD8+ cells were isolated by positive magnetic bead selection on an AutoMACS, and purity was checked by flow cytometry. Ficoll-Paque PLUS density gradient separation was used to isolate peripheral blood mononuclear cells. DNA from CD4-enriched, CD8-enriched or PBMC samples was extracted using Nucleospin Tissue or Tissue XS kits and then quantified on a Qubit 2.0 fluorometer. Sequencing used CD8+ T cells sorted from blood. The rearrangement combines TRBV9 with TRBJ2-5; TRBD1 could be the D gene, as 6 bases match. This clonotype was obtained from a man aged 45-65 years in good health. The DNA reads TGTGCCAGCAGCGTAGGAGGGGGAGACTCCCAAGAGACCCAGTACTTC. It codes for CASSVGGGDSQETQYF.